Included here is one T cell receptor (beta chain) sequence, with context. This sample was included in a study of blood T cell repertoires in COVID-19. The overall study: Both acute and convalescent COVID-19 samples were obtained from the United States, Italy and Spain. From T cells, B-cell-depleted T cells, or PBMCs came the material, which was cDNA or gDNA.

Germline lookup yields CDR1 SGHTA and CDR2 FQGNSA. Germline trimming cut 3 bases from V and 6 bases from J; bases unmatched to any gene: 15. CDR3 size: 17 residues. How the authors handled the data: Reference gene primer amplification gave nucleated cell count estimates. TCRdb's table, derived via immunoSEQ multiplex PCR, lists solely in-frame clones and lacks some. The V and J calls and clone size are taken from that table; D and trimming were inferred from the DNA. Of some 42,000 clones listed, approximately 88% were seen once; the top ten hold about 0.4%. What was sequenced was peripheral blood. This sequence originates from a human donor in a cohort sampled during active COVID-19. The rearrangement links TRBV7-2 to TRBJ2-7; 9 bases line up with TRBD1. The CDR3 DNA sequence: TGTGCCAGCAGCTTGATTGGGGGACGGGACAGGGCCCTCGAGCAGTACTTC. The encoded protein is CASSLIGGRDRALEQYF.